The 23 T cell receptor beta chains in this list originate from one sample, sequenced in a study of T cell responses to AZD1222 COVID-19 vaccine. The repertoire was sequenced with immunoSEQ multiplex PCR; TCRdb's copy has only in-frame clones and lacks some. The table shows approximately 150,000 clones, with approximately 89% occurring only once. Sequencing used peripheral blood, obtained 28 days after the second AZD1222 dose. The receptor source for this set is an adult who received the AZD1222 COVID-19 vaccine.

The CDR3 reads CASSPSGTTSYNEQFF. The CDR3 DNA follows: TGTGCCAGCTCACCGTCCGGGACTACCTCATACAATGAGCAGTTCTTC. The chain employs TRBV18 and TRBJ2-1, with TRBD2 matching 7 bases. CDR3 length: 16 amino acids. Trimming took 3 bases from V and 4 from J; bases not matched to a gene: 9. The germline gives CDR1 KGHSH, CDR2 LQKENI. The variable domain in full, completed from reference TRBV18 and TRBJ2-1, reads NAGVMQNPRHLVRRRGQEARLRCSPMKGHSHVYWYRQLPEEGLKFMVYLQKENIIDESGMPKERFSAEFPKEGPSILRIQQVVRGDSAAYFCASSPSGTTSYNEQFFGPGTRLTVL.

The V call is TRBV2, the J call TRBJ2-1; no definite D call. The CDR3 length is 12 residues. Germline V lookup: CDR1 SNHLY, CDR2 FYNNEI. Trimming took 6 bases from V and 5 from J, leaving 8 bases between them. CDR3 bases: TGTGCCAGCAGCGCCACCAACAATGAGCAGTTCTTC. Its translation is CASSATNNEQFF.

The CDR3 reads CASTGRAGGLDEQFF. The CDR3 DNA sequence: TGTGCCAGCACTGGTCGAGCAGGGGGCTTAGATGAGCAGTTCTTC. The rearrangement uses TRBV2 and TRBJ2-1; the match to TRBD1 covers 8 bases. The length of the CDR3 is 15 residues. V gave up 7 bases and J gave up 8 bases; unmatched junction bases: 13. Germline loops: CDR1 SNHLY, CDR2 FYNNEI.

This clone showed up just once. The J gene is TRBJ1-5, the V gene TRBV27, with 7 nucleotides matching TRBD1. With V trimmed by 4 bases and J by 4 bases, 7 bases remained unmatched. The CDR3 contains 15 residues. Germline V lookup: CDR1 MNHEY, CDR2 SMNVEV (reference sequence). The CDR3 DNA sequence: TGTGCCAGCAGTTCCCTCGGACAGGTGAATCAGCCCCAGCATTTT. It translates to CASSSLGQVNQPQHF.

The chain uses TRBV28 and TRBJ1-5; 10 bases line up with TRBD1. The CDR3 is made up of 14 amino acids. The V gene end was trimmed by 9 bases and the J gene end by 4 bases; junction bases not matched to a gene: 6. Germline V gene data show CDR1 as MDHEN and CDR2 as SYDVKM. DNA of the CDR3: TGTGCCAGTCGAGCGGGACAGGGGAATCAGCCCCAGCATTTT. Encoded protein: CASRAGQGNQPQHF.

The DNA for the CDR3 is TGCGCCAGCAGCTACAGTGGGCTTACTAGTAGCGAGCAGTACTTC. Protein: CASSYSGLTSSEQYF. This chain joins TRBV4-1 and TRBJ2-7; tentative D call: TRBD2 (5 bases). The germline V gene encodes CDR1 MGHRA and CDR2 YSYEKL. Trimming removed 5 bases from V and 6 bases from J, with 20 bases in between. The CDR3 spans 15 residues.

The J gene is TRBJ1-5, the V gene TRBV2, with unresolved D. The CDR3 length is 14 residues. Germline V gene lookup returns CDR1 SNHLY and CDR2 FYNNEI. The V end lost 2 bases, the J end lost 0 bases, and 5 bases lay between the germline ends. The CDR3 sequence is CASSETSSNQPQHF. CDR3 bases: TGTGCCAGCAGTGAAACGAGTAGCAATCAGCCCCAGCATTTT.

V gene TRBV30 combines with J gene TRBJ2-5; D remains unclear. CDR3 size: 12 residues. Germline assignment: CDR1 GTSNPN and CDR2 SVGIG (reference sequence). With 3 bases removed from V and 3 bases from J, the gap between germline ends came to 8 bases. CDR3 in DNA: TGTGCCTGGAGCCCCAGTGAAGAGACCCAGTACTTC. Its protein product is CAWSPSEETQYF.

The chain employs TRBV11-2 and TRBJ2-1; 14 positions match TRBD2. The CDR3 loop spans 14 amino acids. From germline, CDR1 is SGHAT and CDR2 FQNNGV. J gave up 7 bases and V 5 bases, and 1 base lay outside the gene matches. The CDR3 sequence: CASSRLAGGNEQFF. CDR3 nucleotides: TGTGCCAGCAGCCGACTAGCGGGGGGGAATGAGCAGTTCTTC.

The V call is TRBV4-1, the J call TRBJ1-6; D may be TRBD1 (5 bases). V shed 0 bases and J shed 7 bases, with 7 bases lying between them. The V gene's germline CDR1 is MGHRA and CDR2 YSYEKL. This CDR3 is built from 14 residues. The CDR3 is CASSQDPGNSPLHF. The CDR3 region has the DNA TGCGCCAGCAGCCAAGACCCAGGGAATTCACCCCTCCACTTT.

This clone was seen only a few times. The CDR3 DNA follows: TGCGCCAGCAGCCAAGTTGTCGACGGCGGGAGATCCTACGAGCAGTACTTC. Its protein product is CASSQVVDGGRSYEQYF. The chain joins TRBV4-1 to TRBJ2-7; 7 bases line up with TRBD2. Trimming removed 1 base from V and 1 base from J; junction bases left unmatched: 10. The CDR3 contains 17 residues. Germline values: CDR1 MGHRA, CDR2 YSYEKL.

The chain couples TRBV6-5 to TRBJ1-2, with D perhaps TRBD1 (6 bases). Trimming shortened V by 4 bases and J by 8 bases, and 14 bases separated the two germline ends. The CDR3 sequence is 13 residues long. Germline lookup yields CDR1 MNHEY and CDR2 SVGAGI. The CDR3, as DNA: TGTGCCAGCAGTTCGCCGGACAGCCGGGGCTACACCTTC. Amino acids: CASSSPDSRGYTF.

J is TRBJ2-7 and V is TRBV5-6; D is ambiguous. The germline V and J ends were trimmed by 2 bases and 3 bases, with 12 bases remaining between them. The CDR3 length is 14 residues. CDR1 and CDR2 (germline): SGHDT, YYEEEE. The CDR3 DNA follows: TGTGCCAGCAGCTTAACAGAAAGATTCTACGAGCAGTACTTC. It codes for CASSLTERFYEQYF.

The J gene is TRBJ2-2, the V gene TRBV19, with D possibly matching TRBD2 (6 bases). This CDR3 is 15 amino acids long. V was clipped by 3 bases and J by 2 bases, with 10 bases between them. CDR1 is LNHDA and CDR2 is SQIVND in the germline V gene (reference sequence). DNA for the CDR3: TGTGCCAGTAGTATTGTAGCGGCTAACACCGGGGAGCTGTTTTTT. Protein: CASSIVAANTGELFF. Complete variable domain (other parts from reference TRBV19 and TRBJ2-2): DGGITQSPKYLFRKEGQNVTLSCEQNLNHDAMYWYRQDPGQGLRLIYYSQIVNDFQKGDIAEGYSVSREKKESFPLTVTSAQKNPTAFYLCASSIVAANTGELFFGEGSRLTVL.

J is TRBJ2-7 and V is TRBV4-1; D is unresolved. The CDR3 covers 14 residues. CDR1 is MGHRA, CDR2 YSYEKL, per germline. Trimming removed 1 base from V and 2 bases from J, with 9 bases in between. CDR3 nucleotide sequence: TGCGCCAGCAGCCAAGGCCCGGCGGCCTACGAGCAGTACTTC. It encodes CASSQGPAAYEQYF.

The chain combines TRBV10-3 with TRBJ1-3; TRBD1 matches at 7 bases. The length of the CDR3 is 14 residues. Unmatched junction bases numbered 3, after V lost 4 bases and J lost 3 bases. Germline values: CDR1 ENHRY, CDR2 SYGVKD. For the CDR3, the DNA is TGTGCCATCAGTGCAACAGGGGTTGGAAACACCATATATTTT. It yields the protein CAISATGVGNTIYF.

This clone was detected only once. This chain joins TRBV27 and TRBJ1-2, with 8 bases identical to TRBD1. This CDR3 comprises 13 residues. V dropped 6 bases and J dropped 8; count of bases not matched to a gene: 8. Looked up from germline, CDR1 is MNHEY and CDR2 is SMNVEV (reference sequence). This CDR3 is CASRSDRVKGYTF. CDR3 sequence (DNA): TGTGCCAGCAGATCGGACAGGGTAAAAGGCTACACCTTC.

The chain carries TRBV6-2 or TRBV6-3 and TRBJ2-7; D might be TRBD2 (5 bases). Germline V gene data show CDR1 as MNHEY and CDR2 as SVGEGT. The germline V and J ends were trimmed by 5 bases and 0 bases, with 11 bases remaining between them. This CDR3 has 14 amino acids. CDR3 residues: CASSPDLPSYEQYF. For the CDR3, the DNA is TGTGCCAGCAGTCCGGACTTACCCTCCTACGAGCAGTACTTC.

This sequence joins TRBV19 and TRBJ1-2; D call uncertain. The germline V gene encodes CDR1 LNHDA and CDR2 SQIVND (reference sequence). The germline V and J ends were trimmed by 5 bases and 0 bases, with 7 bases remaining between them. CDR3 length: 13 amino acids. This CDR3 is CASSWGSNYGYTF. DNA of the CDR3: TGTGCCAGTAGTTGGGGATCTAACTATGGCTACACCTTC.

V gene TRBV10-3 combines with J gene TRBJ2-7; 11 nucleotides line up with TRBD1. The CDR3 consists of 16 residues. Germline V lookup: CDR1 ENHRY, CDR2 SYGVKD. Losses at the gene ends were 2 bases for V and 5 bases for J; bases not matched to a gene: 8. CDR3 nucleotide sequence: TGTGCCATCAGTGAGCCGGACAGGGGGCGAGCTCACGAGCAGTACTTC. Its translation is CAISEPDRGRAHEQYF.

The rearrangement links TRBV7-8 to TRBJ2-7; the D is unclear. CDR1 and CDR2 (germline): SGHVS, FQNEAQ. V was shortened by 7 bases and J by 5 bases, with 15 bases between the two germline ends. The CDR3 extends over 13 amino acids. CDR3 amino acids: CASTISLGNEQYF. CDR3 coding DNA: TGTGCCAGCACCATCTCGCTGGGGAACGAGCAGTACTTC.

CDR3 sequence reads: CAITTGLAGYTF. Here the CDR3 DNA reads TGTGCCATTACGACAGGGTTGGCTGGCTACACCTTC. The chain has TRBV12-3 or TRBV12-4 and TRBJ1-2, with 7 bases aligning to TRBD1. The J segment lost 7 bases and the V segment lost 10 bases, leaving 9 bases of the junction unmatched. The CDR3 is made up of 12 amino acids.

The chain carries TRBV29-1 and TRBJ1-1; weak D call: TRBD1 (6 bases). V was shortened by 3 bases and J by 5 bases, with 16 bases between the two germline ends. Germline CDR1 and CDR2: SQVTM and ANQGSEA. There are 14 residues in the CDR3. The CDR3 sequence is CSVDETGWLTEAFF. The CDR3 DNA sequence: TGCAGCGTTGACGAAACAGGGTGGTTAACTGAAGCTTTCTTT.